These 18 T cell receptor beta chains were sequenced from one sample in a study of cytomegalovirus exposure and HLA in healthy donors. 60 Vbeta and 13 Jbeta primers were used in PCR. This table comes from immunoSEQ multiplex PCR, and its TCRdb copy is limited to in-frame clones, with some not included. The sample shows around 200,000 clones, under 80% of them seen only once. Source material: PBMCs. The receptors were sampled from a man aged 40-50 years in good health and CMV-seronegative.

The chain couples TRBV5-6 to TRBJ2-3; TRBD2 might be the D (6 bases). From germline, CDR1 is SGHDT and CDR2 YYEEEE. Trimming took 0 bases from V and 3 from J, leaving 14 bases between them. This CDR3 has 16 residues. CDR3 protein: CASSLVWRGGTDTQYF. In nucleotides, the CDR3 is TGTGCCAGCAGCTTGGTGTGGCGGGGTGGAACAGATACGCAGTATTTT. The variable domain in full, with the rest retrieved from reference TRBV5-6 and TRBJ2-3, is DAGVTQSPTHLIKTRGQQVTLRCSPKSGHDTVSWYQQALGQGPQFIFQYYEEEERQRGNFPDRFSGHQFPNYSSELNVNALLLGDSALYLCASSLVWRGGTDTQYFGPGTRLTVL.

This rearrangement joins TRBV6-5 to TRBJ2-7; 8 nucleotides align to TRBD1. J gave up 7 bases and V 5 bases, and 10 bases lay outside the gene matches. The CDR3 spans 14 residues. The germline V gene has CDR1 MNHEY and CDR2 SVGAGI. The CDR3 is CASSARGQEIEQYF. The CDR3 DNA sequence: TGTGCCAGCAGTGCCCGGGGACAGGAAATAGAGCAGTACTTC.

The chain has TRBV19 and TRBJ2-3, with TRBD2 identical over 9 bases. The J segment lost 1 base and the V segment lost 2 bases, leaving 4 bases of the junction unmatched. This CDR3 has 16 amino acids. Germline loops: CDR1 LNHDA, CDR2 SQIVND (reference sequence). CDR3 DNA sequence: TGTGCCAGTAGTATAAGGCGACTAGCGGGCACAGATACGCAGTATTTT. Protein sequence: CASSIRRLAGTDTQYF.

The gene calls are TRBV15 and TRBJ2-3; 12 bases fit TRBD2. The CDR3 totals 15 residues. V shed 5 bases, J shed 2 bases, and the junction held 2 bases outside the gene matches. Per germline, CDR1 LNHNV and CDR2 YYDKDF (reference sequence). This CDR3 reads CATSRLAGVTDTQYF. The CDR3 nucleotides are TGTGCCACCAGCCGACTAGCGGGGGTCACAGATACGCAGTATTTT.

The chain carries TRBV25-1 and TRBJ1-5; no clear D. This CDR3 spans 17 amino acids. The V and J ends lost 6 bases and 0 bases respectively, with 18 bases between them. The germline V gene encodes CDR1 MGHDK and CDR2 SYGVNS. The CDR3 protein is CASRSGRRRDSNQPQHF. The CDR3 nucleotides read TGTGCCAGCAGGTCCGGGCGGAGGAGAGATAGCAATCAGCCCCAGCATTTT.

By sample share, this clone is medium-sized. This chain connects TRBV6-5 to TRBJ1-1; 7 positions match TRBD1. CDR1 and CDR2 (germline): MNHEY, SVGAGI. This CDR3 region has 13 residues. J gave up 5 bases and V 10 bases, and 10 bases lay outside the gene matches. The CDR3 reads CATGPTGLTEAFF. The CDR3, as DNA: TGTGCCACCGGACCGACAGGGTTAACTGAAGCTTTCTTT.

This clone was counted only a few times. The chain uses TRBV7-2 and TRBJ2-7; a weak D match, TRBD2 (6 bases). V lost 6 bases to trimming and J lost 4 bases, with 13 bases between them. Per germline, CDR1 SGHTA and CDR2 FQGNSA. CDR3 size: 13 residues. The CDR3 coding sequence is TGTGCCAGCAGGGGTAGCGGTCAGTACGAGCAGTACTTC. This codes for CASRGSGQYEQYF.

The rearrangement uses TRBV9 and TRBJ1-2, with 9 bases that match TRBD1. Germline values: CDR1 SGDLS, CDR2 YYNGEE. The CDR3 totals 15 residues. After removal of 4 bases from V and 4 bases from J, the junction contained 8 bases not matched to a gene. CDR3 DNA: TGTGCCAGCAGCCCCGGACAGGGGTTGATCTATGGCTACACCTTC. Translation: CASSPGQGLIYGYTF.

V is TRBV7-9 and J is TRBJ1-3, with 8 bases that match TRBD1. The length of the CDR3 is 15 residues. The V gene end was trimmed by 6 bases and the J gene end by 2 bases; junction bases not matched to a gene: 6. In germline, CDR1 is SEHNR, CDR2 FQNEAQ (reference sequence). The CDR3 loop reads CASSTDRGAGNTIYF. The DNA of the CDR3 is TGTGCCAGCAGTACCGACAGGGGCGCTGGAAACACCATATATTTT.

This chain connects TRBV9 to TRBJ2-1; 9 bases line up with TRBD2. Germline V lookup: CDR1 SGDLS, CDR2 YYNGEE. After removal of 2 bases from V and 9 bases from J, the junction contained 6 bases not matched to a gene. The CDR3 consists of 14 residues. Here the CDR3 DNA reads TGTGCCAGCAGCGTTACTAGCGGGCAATCTGAGCAGTTCTTC. This encodes CASSVTSGQSEQFF.

The chain recombines TRBV28 with TRBJ1-2; a weak D match, TRBD1 (6 bases). The CDR3 loop spans 13 amino acids. Trimming shortened V by 6 bases and J by 4 bases, and 12 bases separated the two germline ends. Germline CDR1 MDHEN, CDR2 SYDVKM. CDR3 sequence (DNA): TGTGCCAGCAGGATGGACAGCATCTATGGCTACACCTTC. As protein: CASRMDSIYGYTF.

V usage is TRBV7-8 and J usage is TRBJ2-5, with a tentative D call TRBD1 (6 bases). Trimming took 5 bases from V and 6 from J, leaving 22 bases between them. Germline values: CDR1 SGHVS, CDR2 FQNEAQ. There are 16 residues in the CDR3. CDR3 region: CASSPPPGGGPQTQYF. The CDR3 DNA is TGTGCCAGCAGCCCACCGCCGGGTGGGGGCCCGCAGACCCAGTACTTC.

The rearrangement uses TRBV10-2 and TRBJ2-1; D may be TRBD2 (7 bases). CDR1 is WSHSY and CDR2 is SAAADI in the germline V gene. The V end lost 0 bases, the J end lost 4 bases, and 19 bases lay between the germline ends. This CDR3 has 18 amino acids. This CDR3 reads CASSESPPAGATYNEQFF. In nucleotides, the CDR3 is TGCGCCAGCAGTGAGTCCCCCCCCGCGGGGGCCACGTACAATGAGCAGTTCTTC.

The chain links TRBV30 to TRBJ2-2, with TRBD2 matching over 10 bases. Germline CDR1 and CDR2: GTSNPN and SVGIG (reference sequence). This CDR3 region has 16 residues. V gave up 0 bases and J gave up 5 bases; unmatched junction bases: 6. The CDR3 DNA reads as TGTGCCTGGAGTGTAGCGCTAGCGGGAGTGACCGGGGAGCTGTTTTTT. Translation: CAWSVALAGVTGELFF. Variable domain in full (rest from reference TRBV30 and TRBJ2-2): SQTIHQWPATLVQPVGSPLSLECTVEGTSNPNLYWYRQAAGRGLQLLFYSVGIGQISSEVPQNLSASRPQDRQFILSSKKLLLSDSGFYLCAWSVALAGVTGELFFGEGSRLTVL.

The V gene is TRBV7-2, the J gene TRBJ2-5, with a possible D match to TRBD2 (5 bases). Trimming took off 8 bases at V and 5 bases at J, with 15 bases between the two ends. CDR1 and CDR2 (germline): SGHTA, FQGNSA. CDR3 size: 13 residues. The CDR3 nucleotides read TGTGCCAGCGGACGGGGAGCCGGGGAGACCCAGTACTTC. Translation: CASGRGAGETQYF.

The rearrangement uses TRBV28 and TRBJ2-3; 7 bases line up with TRBD2. Germline V gene sequence: CDR1 MDHEN, CDR2 SYDVKM. V lost 5 bases to trimming and J lost 2 bases; unmatched junction nucleotides: 10. The CDR3 totals 16 residues. DNA of the CDR3: TGTGCCAGCAGTGGAGTTACTAGCGCAGTCACAGATACGCAGTATTTT. Its translation: CASSGVTSAVTDTQYF.

This clone showed up just a few times. The chain joins TRBV4-1 to TRBJ2-5; 8 nucleotides align to TRBD1. This CDR3 comprises 15 residues. Germline V gene sequence: CDR1 MGHRA, CDR2 YSYEKL. V shed 2 bases and J 5 bases; nucleotides not matched to a gene: 7. CDR3 sequence: CASSQTTGGLETQYF. The CDR3 bases are TGCGCCAGCAGCCAAACCACAGGGGGACTGGAGACCCAGTACTTC.

The V and J genes are TRBV19 and TRBJ2-7, with 11 positions matching TRBD2. Looked up from germline, CDR1 is LNHDA and CDR2 is SQIVND (reference sequence). The V and J ends lost 1 base and 3 bases, in that order; junction bases with no gene match: 5. The CDR3 consists of 16 residues. As DNA, the CDR3 is TGTGCCAGTAGTATAGCAGGGGGACTAGCGGTCTACGAGCAGTACTTC. Translating gives CASSIAGGLAVYEQYF.